Below, 11 T cell receptor beta chains from the same sample are listed, as sequenced in a study of shared clonotypes between healthy human individuals. Using immunoSEQ multiplex PCR, the repertoire was profiled, and TCRdb retains in-frame clones only, with some absent. This table has hundreds of thousands of clones, roughly 70% appearing once. Sequencing input: memory CD4+ T cells sorted from blood. The subset is: CD45RA-negative fraction. These receptors originate from a woman between 25 and 40 years old in good health.

The genes are TRBV7-2 and TRBJ2-1, with 9 nucleotides matching TRBD2. From germline, CDR1 is SGHTA and CDR2 FQGNSA. Losses at the gene ends were 7 bases for V and 5 bases for J; bases not matched to a gene: 15. The CDR3 is 17 residues long. CDR3 loop: CASNYNPGGRANNEQFF. The CDR3 DNA is TGTGCCAGCAACTATAACCCCGGCGGGAGGGCCAACAATGAGCAGTTCTTC. The whole variable domain, filled in from reference TRBV7-2 and TRBJ2-1, reads GAGVSQSPSNKVTEKGKDVELRCDPISGHTALYWYRQSLGQGLEFLIYFQGNSAPDKSGLPSDRFSAERTGGSVSTLTIQRTQQEDSAVYLCASNYNPGGRANNEQFFGPGTRLTVL.

Only a few counts were recorded for this clone. The chain has TRBV6-1 and TRBJ2-3; 12 nucleotides line up with TRBD2. Germline V gene sequence: CDR1 MNHNS, CDR2 SASEGT. The CDR3 consists of 16 residues. Losses at the gene ends were 4 bases for V and 5 bases for J; bases not matched to a gene: 7. CDR3 bases: TGTGCCAGCAGTGGACATACTAGCGGGAGGAAAGATACGCAGTATTTT. This translates into CASSGHTSGRKDTQYF.

CDR3 protein: CASSDGQGADTQYF. CDR3 nucleotide sequence: TGTGCCAGCAGTGACGGACAGGGGGCAGATACGCAGTATTTT. The V and J genes are TRBV6-4 and TRBJ2-3; the match to TRBD1 covers 10 bases. This CDR3 has 14 residues. Germline CDR1 is MRHNA and CDR2 is SNTAGT. Unmatched junction bases numbered 0, after V lost 2 bases and J lost 4 bases.

The chain couples TRBV5-1 to TRBJ2-1; TRBD2 matches at 7 bases. The CDR3 is 12 residues long. V lost 4 bases to trimming and J lost 6 bases; unmatched junction nucleotides: 1. From germline, CDR1 is SGHRS and CDR2 YFSETQ. CDR3 in DNA: TGCGCCAGCAGCGGACTAGGCAATGAGCAGTTCTTC. Protein product: CASSGLGNEQFF.

J is TRBJ1-1 and V is TRBV19; D is uncertain. The V gene's germline CDR1 is LNHDA and CDR2 SQIVND (reference sequence). The CDR3 is made up of 16 amino acids. Trimming left V 4 bases short and J 3 bases short, with 18 bases between. This CDR3 reads CASSTLSRGADTEAFF. CDR3 bases: TGTGCCAGTAGTACACTCTCTCGGGGAGCAGACACTGAAGCTTTCTTT.

The chain has TRBV10-1 and TRBJ2-3, with TRBD1 matching 8 bases. Per germline, CDR1 WNHNN and CDR2 SYGVQD (reference sequence). The CDR3 totals 12 residues. Trimming at V came to 2 bases and at J to 8 bases, leaving 0 bases not matched to a gene. The CDR3 nucleotides are TGCGCCAGCAGTGAGACAGGGGGTACGCAGTATTTT. Amino acids: CASSETGGTQYF.

The genes are TRBV11-2 and TRBJ1-3; no definite D call. The CDR3 runs 14 residues. The V and J ends lost 0 bases and 1 base respectively, with 4 bases between them. Germline V lookup: CDR1 SGHAT, CDR2 FQNNGV. CDR3 coding DNA: TGTGCCAGCAGCTTAGAGGAGTCTGGAAACACCATATATTTT. This encodes CASSLEESGNTIYF.

The rearrangement joins TRBV29-1 to TRBJ2-1, with 8 bases identical to TRBD1. With 7 bases clipped from V and 8 bases from J, the junction kept 16 bases outside the gene matches. Germline V gene sequence: CDR1 SQVTM, CDR2 ANQGSEA. The CDR3 has 15 amino acids. The CDR3 nucleotides read TGCAGCGGAACCGGACAGGGAGGCTGGACACATGAGCAGTTCTTC. Translation: CSGTGQGGWTHEQFF.

This clone was seen only once. The chain uses TRBV5-1 and TRBJ2-7; D is tentatively TRBD1 or TRBD2 (6 bases each). This CDR3 contains 16 residues. V was shortened by 2 bases and J by 3 bases, with 18 bases between the two germline ends. Germline V lookup: CDR1 SGHRS, CDR2 YFSETQ. CDR3 sequence (DNA): TGCGCCAGCAGCTTAATGGGGGCTAGCGCGCACTACGAGCAGTACTTC. It specifies CASSLMGASAHYEQYF.

The rearrangement joins TRBV27 to TRBJ2-7; 10 bases fit TRBD2. Germline V gene lookup returns CDR1 MNHEY and CDR2 SMNVEV (reference sequence). The CDR3 is made up of 15 amino acids. J gave up 9 bases and V 5 bases, and 13 bases lay outside the gene matches. CDR3 DNA sequence: TGTGCCAGCAGTCCCCGGACTAGCGGAGGCGTAGGGCAGTACTTC. Amino acid sequence: CASSPRTSGGVGQYF.

This chain connects TRBV28 to TRBJ1-4; no definite D call. The CDR3 sequence is 12 residues long. V was shortened by 5 bases and J by 8 bases, with 9 bases between the two germline ends. Germline values: CDR1 MDHEN, CDR2 SYDVKM. DNA for the CDR3: TGTGCCAGCAGTCCCTTAGCGGAAAAACTGTTTTTT. Translated, it gives CASSPLAEKLFF.